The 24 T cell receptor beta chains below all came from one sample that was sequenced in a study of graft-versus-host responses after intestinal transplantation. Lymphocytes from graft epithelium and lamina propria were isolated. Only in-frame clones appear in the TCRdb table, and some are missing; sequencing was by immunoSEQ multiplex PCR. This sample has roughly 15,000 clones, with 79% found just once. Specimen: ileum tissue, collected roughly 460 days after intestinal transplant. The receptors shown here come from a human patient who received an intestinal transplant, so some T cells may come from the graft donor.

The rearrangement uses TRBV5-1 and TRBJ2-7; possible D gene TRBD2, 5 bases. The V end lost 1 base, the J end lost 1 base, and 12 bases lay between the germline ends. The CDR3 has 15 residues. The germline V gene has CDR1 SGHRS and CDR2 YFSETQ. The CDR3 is CASSLIPTGSYEQYF. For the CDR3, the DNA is TGCGCCAGCAGCTTGATTCCCACGGGGTCCTACGAGCAGTACTTC.

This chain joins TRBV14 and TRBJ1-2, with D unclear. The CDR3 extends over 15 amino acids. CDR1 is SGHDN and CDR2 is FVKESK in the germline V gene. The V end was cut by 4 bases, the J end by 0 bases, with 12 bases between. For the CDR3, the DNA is TGTGCCAGCAGCCTAGACGGCAATCCTAACTATGGCTACACCTTC. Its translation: CASSLDGNPNYGYTF.

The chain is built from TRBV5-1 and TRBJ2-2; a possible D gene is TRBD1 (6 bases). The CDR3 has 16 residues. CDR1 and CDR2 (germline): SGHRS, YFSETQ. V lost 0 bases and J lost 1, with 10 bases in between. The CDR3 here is CASSLVETGNTGELFF. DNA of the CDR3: TGCGCCAGCAGCTTGGTTGAGACAGGGAACACCGGGGAGCTGTTTTTT.

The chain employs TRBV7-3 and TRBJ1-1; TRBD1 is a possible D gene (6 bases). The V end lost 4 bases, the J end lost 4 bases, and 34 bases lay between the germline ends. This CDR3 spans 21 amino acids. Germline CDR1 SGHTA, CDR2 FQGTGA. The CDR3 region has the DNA TGTGCCAGCAGCTCCTATCCCGATACCTCGTACAGGGCCCCCTTGAGCACTGAAGCTTTCTTT. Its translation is CASSSYPDTSYRAPLSTEAFF.

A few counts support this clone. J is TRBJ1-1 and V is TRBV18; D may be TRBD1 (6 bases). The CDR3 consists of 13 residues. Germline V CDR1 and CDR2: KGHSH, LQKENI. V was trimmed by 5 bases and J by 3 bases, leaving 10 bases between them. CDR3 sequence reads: CASSEQGYTEAFF. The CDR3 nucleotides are TGTGCCAGCTCAGAACAGGGCTACACTGAAGCTTTCTTT.

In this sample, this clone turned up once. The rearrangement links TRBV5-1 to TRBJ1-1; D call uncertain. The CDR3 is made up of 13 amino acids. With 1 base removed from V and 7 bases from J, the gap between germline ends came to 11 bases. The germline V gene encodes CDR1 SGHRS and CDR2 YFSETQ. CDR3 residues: CASSLRGDGEAFF. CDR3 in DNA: TGCGCCAGCAGCTTGCGCGGGGATGGTGAAGCTTTCTTT.

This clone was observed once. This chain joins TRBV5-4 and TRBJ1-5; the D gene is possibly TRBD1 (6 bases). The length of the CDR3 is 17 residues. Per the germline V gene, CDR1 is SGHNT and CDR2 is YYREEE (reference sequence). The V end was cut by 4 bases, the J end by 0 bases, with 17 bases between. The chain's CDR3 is CASSIRTAKNSNQPQHF. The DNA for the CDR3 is TGTGCCAGCAGCATTCGGACAGCAAAAAATAGCAATCAGCCCCAGCATTTT.

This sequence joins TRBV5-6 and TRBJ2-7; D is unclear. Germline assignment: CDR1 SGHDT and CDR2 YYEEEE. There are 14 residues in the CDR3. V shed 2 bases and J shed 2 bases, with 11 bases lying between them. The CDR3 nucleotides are TGTGCCAGCAGCTTCTTGTCCACTACCTACGAGCAGTACTTC. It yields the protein CASSFLSTTYEQYF.

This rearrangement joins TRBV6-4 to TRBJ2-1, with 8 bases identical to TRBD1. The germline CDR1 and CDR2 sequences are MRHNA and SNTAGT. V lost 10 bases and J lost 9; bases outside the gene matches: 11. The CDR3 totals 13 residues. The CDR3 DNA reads TGTGCCACCGCCCGGGACAGGACCCGTGAGCAGTTCTTC. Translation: CATARDRTREQFF.

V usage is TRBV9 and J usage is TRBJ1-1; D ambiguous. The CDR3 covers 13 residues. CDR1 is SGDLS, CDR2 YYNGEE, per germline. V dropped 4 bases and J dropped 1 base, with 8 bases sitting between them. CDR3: CASSLTQNTEAFF. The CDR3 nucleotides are TGTGCCAGCAGCTTAACACAGAACACTGAAGCTTTCTTT.

CDR3 DNA sequence: TGTGCCAGTAGTGCAAGGCCGCAGGATACGCAGTATTTT. Translation: CASSARPQDTQYF. The J gene is TRBJ2-3, the V gene TRBV19; D unresolved. CDR1 and CDR2 from the germline V gene are LNHDA and SQIVND (reference sequence). This CDR3 is 13 amino acids long. V lost 5 bases to trimming and J lost 6 bases, with 12 bases between them.

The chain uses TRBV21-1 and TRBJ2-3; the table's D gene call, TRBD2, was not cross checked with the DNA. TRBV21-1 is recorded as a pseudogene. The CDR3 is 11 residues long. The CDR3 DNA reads TGTGCCAACCGGGTGGGAGATACGCAGTATTTT. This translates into CANRVGDTQYF.

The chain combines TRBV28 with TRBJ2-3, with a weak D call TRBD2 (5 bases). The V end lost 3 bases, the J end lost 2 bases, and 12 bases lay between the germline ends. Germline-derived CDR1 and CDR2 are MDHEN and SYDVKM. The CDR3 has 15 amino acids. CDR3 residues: CASSLAGGATDTQYF. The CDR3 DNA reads TGTGCCAGCAGTTTGGCGGGTGGAGCCACAGATACGCAGTATTTT.

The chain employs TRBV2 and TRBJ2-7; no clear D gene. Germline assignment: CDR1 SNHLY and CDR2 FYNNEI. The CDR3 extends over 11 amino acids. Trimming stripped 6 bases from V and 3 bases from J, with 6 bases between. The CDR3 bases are TGTGCCAGCAGGGAATACTACGAGCAGTACTTC. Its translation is CASREYYEQYF.

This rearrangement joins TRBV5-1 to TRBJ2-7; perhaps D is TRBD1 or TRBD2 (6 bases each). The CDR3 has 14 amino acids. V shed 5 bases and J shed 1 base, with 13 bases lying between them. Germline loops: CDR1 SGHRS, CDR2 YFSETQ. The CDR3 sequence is CASRGGSGSYEQYF. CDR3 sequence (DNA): TGCGCCAGCAGGGGGGGCTCGGGTTCCTACGAGCAGTACTTC.

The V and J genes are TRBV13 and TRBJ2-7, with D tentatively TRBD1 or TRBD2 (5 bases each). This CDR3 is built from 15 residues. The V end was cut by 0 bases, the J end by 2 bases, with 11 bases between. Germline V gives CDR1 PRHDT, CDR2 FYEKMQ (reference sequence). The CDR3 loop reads CASSLGRDGTYEQYF. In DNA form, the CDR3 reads TGTGCCAGCAGCTTAGGCCGGGACGGGACCTACGAGCAGTACTTC. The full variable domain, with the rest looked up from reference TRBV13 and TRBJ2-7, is AAGVIQSPRHLIKEKRETATLKCYPIPRHDTVYWYQQGPGQDPQFLISFYEKMQSDKGSIPDRFSAQQFSDYHSELNMSSLELGDSALYFCASSLGRDGTYEQYFGPGTRLTVT.

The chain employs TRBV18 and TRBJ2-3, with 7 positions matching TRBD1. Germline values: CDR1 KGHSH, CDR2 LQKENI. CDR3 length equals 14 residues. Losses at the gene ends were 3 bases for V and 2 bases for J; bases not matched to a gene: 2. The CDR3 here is CASSPGQATDTQYF. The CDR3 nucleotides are TGTGCCAGCTCACCCGGACAGGCCACAGATACGCAGTATTTT.

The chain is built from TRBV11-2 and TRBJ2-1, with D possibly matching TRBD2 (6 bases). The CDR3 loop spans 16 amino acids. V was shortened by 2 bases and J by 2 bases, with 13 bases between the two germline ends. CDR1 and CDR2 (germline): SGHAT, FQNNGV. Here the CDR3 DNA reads TGTGCCAGCAGCTTACGGCCGGGACTGCCCTACAATGAGCAGTTCTTC. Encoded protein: CASSLRPGLPYNEQFF.

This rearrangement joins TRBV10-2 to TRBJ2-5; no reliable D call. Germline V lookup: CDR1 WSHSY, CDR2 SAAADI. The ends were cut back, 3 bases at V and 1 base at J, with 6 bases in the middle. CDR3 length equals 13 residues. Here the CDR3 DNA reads TGCGCCAGCAGTGATTGGCCCCAAGAGACCCAGTACTTC. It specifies CASSDWPQETQYF.

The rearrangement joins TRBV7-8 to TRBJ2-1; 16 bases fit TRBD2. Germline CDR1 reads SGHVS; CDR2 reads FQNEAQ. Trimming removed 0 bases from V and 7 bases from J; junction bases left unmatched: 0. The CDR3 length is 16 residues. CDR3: CASSLAGLAGGNEQFF. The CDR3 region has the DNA TGTGCCAGCAGCTTAGCGGGACTAGCGGGGGGGAATGAGCAGTTCTTC.

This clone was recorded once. DNA for the CDR3: TGTGCCAGCAGCCCCCCGGGACTAGCGGGAGGGAGGACCGGGGAGCTGTTTTTT. It translates to CASSPPGLAGGRTGELFF. This chain connects TRBV7-9 to TRBJ2-2; 16 positions match TRBD2. Per germline, CDR1 SEHNR and CDR2 FQNEAQ (reference sequence). The CDR3 is made up of 18 amino acids. V shed 5 bases, J shed 5 bases, and the junction held 8 bases outside the gene matches.

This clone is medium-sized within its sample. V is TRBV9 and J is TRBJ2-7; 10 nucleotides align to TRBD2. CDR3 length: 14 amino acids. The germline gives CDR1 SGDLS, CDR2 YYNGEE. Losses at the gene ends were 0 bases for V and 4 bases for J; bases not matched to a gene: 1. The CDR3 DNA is TGTGCCAGCAGCGTAGCTAGCGGGGGATACGAGCAGTACTTC. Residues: CASSVASGGYEQYF.

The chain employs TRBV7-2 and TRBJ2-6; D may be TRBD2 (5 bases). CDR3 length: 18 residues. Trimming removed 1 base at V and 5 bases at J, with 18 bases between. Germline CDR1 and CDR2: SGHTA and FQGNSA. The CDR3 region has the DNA TGTGCCAGCAGCTTAGTTGGGAGACGACAAAGTCGGGCCAACGTCCTGACTTTC. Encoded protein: CASSLVGRRQSRANVLTF.

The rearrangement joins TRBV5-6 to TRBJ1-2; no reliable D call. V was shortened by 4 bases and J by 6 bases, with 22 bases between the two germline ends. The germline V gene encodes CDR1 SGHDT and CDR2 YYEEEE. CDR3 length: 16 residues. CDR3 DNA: TGTGCCAGCAGCCCCTCCCAGCTTTTCAGCCCAAATGGCTACACCTTC. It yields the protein CASSPSQLFSPNGYTF.